This T cell receptor beta chain emerged from a study of T cells in Graves' hyperthyroidism and ophthalmopathy. Orbital computed tomography and thyroid ultrasound, together with serum TRAb and thyroxine and clinical symptoms, were used for diagnoses. General observations from the study: Ophthalmopathy onset followed model prediction by a median around 6.9 months. Clonotypes that were expanded in thyroid above 0.001 mostly appeared in blood too.

RNA transcripts were the template for amplifying TCR beta CDR3 regions. The study used the HTBI primer set for a first-round RT-PCR of the TCR CDR3. One entry per CDR3 protein results from TCRdb running MiXCR on the multiplex PCR reads. The sample consists of 500,000 to 650,000 distinct CDR3 sequences, over 15% of them appearing once. This clonotype was recorded many times. Its antigen is unidentified. The V gene's germline CDR1 is MNHEY and CDR2 SMNVEV (reference sequence). The CDR3 totals 16 residues. Unmatched junction bases numbered 10, after V lost 5 bases and J lost 4 bases. This clonotype was obtained from a woman aged 18-29 years with Graves' ophthalmopathy. The V gene is TRBV27, the J gene TRBJ1-5; 8 bases fit TRBD1. Sequencing used blood. DNA of the CDR3: TGTGCCAGCAGTGATACCGACAGGGGAAATAATCAGCCCCAGCATTTT. It yields the protein CASSDTDRGNNQPQHF.